What follows is one TCR beta chain and its context. This clonotype occurred many times. No cognate antigen has been identified for it. The germline gene is not matched at one end of the junction; a read error may be the cause. Inclusive of the bounding cysteine and phenylalanine, the CDR3 is 12 residues long. Only CDR3 DNA remains: 36 bases, in frame from the first base. As encoded in the germline V gene, CDR1 is KGHSH while CDR2 is LQKENI. These data come from a study of human T cells and chemical hapten exposure (dated by TCRdb to the early 2020s). With respect to the entire study: For sensitization, 2% DPC in acetone was applied to a roughly 2 cm by roughly 2 cm area of upper inner arm skin. Patients additionally received weekly therapeutic DPC doses to the scalp throughout the roughly 25-week study period. Peripheral blood TCR repertoire changes were tracked in vivo in alopecia patients during primary and secondary sensitization to the hapten diphenylcyclopropenone (DPC). Patch testing on the upper back used Finn chambers containing 0.01% DPC, with scoring done after 6 days according to International Contact Dermatitis Research Group standards. Alopecia areata with under or over 50% scalp involvement, alopecia totalis and alopecia universalis were represented in the patient cohort, which was mostly female. Blood samples were taken from patients before sensitization (week 0) and then at 2, 6 and about 24 weeks after DPC sensitization. Twenty-nine alopecia patients provided blood for TCR sequencing at one to four time points (pre-sensitization, 2, 6 and 24 weeks). Libraries were pooled for sequencing, and per-sample TCR yields varied mainly because of small differences in library volumes within the pool. Overall study results and their limits: A positive correlation was found between the number of PT1 expanded TCRs and patch test score, with significance reached at thresholds 8, 16 and 32 but not 4. After repeated subsampling, changes were observed in the strength of the expansion versus patch-test correlation and in the threshold at which the correlation became significant. Expanded TCRs formed significantly more large CDR3 similarity clusters than pre-sensitization or healthy control sets, consistent with antigen-driven responses. The number of TCRs above 1 in 1000 frequency did not change with DPC sensitization; there was no evidence of global repertoire structure alterations. Alopecia, a presumed autoimmune disease, was present in all patients, so the immune response of the patients might differ from that of healthy individuals.

The time point label corresponds to: patch test 2, 6 weeks after DPC sensitization. The treatment or condition label of this sample denotes: therapeutic diphenylcyclopropenone sensitization with weekly scalp DPC. Blood at each patch-test visit was drawn before the patch test was applied. Patients were considered eligible if aged 18 to 70, diagnosed with alopecia and deemed suitable for DPC therapy, and patients were excluded if pregnant. Total RNA was isolated from unfractionated whole blood collected in Tempus Blood RNA tubes. Libraries were built with RACE. The sequencer listed for this sample is NextSeq 500. Library preparation attached unique molecular identifiers to individual cDNA molecules for quantitative, reproducible TCR counting. Each blood RNA sample was used to sequence both TCR alpha and TCR beta chains. On the study's bioinformatics: Samples had a median of roughly 99,000 TCRs, with a range from about 23,224 to 750,000. V, J and CDR3 annotation of the TCR reads was performed with the Decombinator software suite. For PS versus PT1 abundance plots, all samples were subsampled to the same number of TCRs (28,000). Expanded TCRs were defined as absent before sensitization and observed at least eight times at the 2-week time point. The public reads were run again by TCRdb, first through fastp at Q25 and then through MiXCR, and only productive beta chains were kept. One record per CDR3 amino acid sequence lists the most common genes and DNA. Clone size and V and J calls follow TCRdb, not the original study. The sample yields some 71,000 distinct CDR3 sequences; about 9.4% were counted once. About 6.6% of the sample is taken by the ten largest.

The sequence is built from TRBV18 and TRBJ2-1; TRBD1 is a possible D gene, resting on 5 matching bases. The input for sequencing was whole blood, taken in connection with sensitization to the hapten diphenylcyclopropenone (DPC). The sequence was obtained from a woman aged 50 to 60 with alopecia areata. Some clones in this sample may be carry-over from other donors' samples. The nucleotide sequence is TGTGCCAGCTCACCACCGGGCAGGGAACTCATCTTC. Its translation is CASSPPGRELIF.